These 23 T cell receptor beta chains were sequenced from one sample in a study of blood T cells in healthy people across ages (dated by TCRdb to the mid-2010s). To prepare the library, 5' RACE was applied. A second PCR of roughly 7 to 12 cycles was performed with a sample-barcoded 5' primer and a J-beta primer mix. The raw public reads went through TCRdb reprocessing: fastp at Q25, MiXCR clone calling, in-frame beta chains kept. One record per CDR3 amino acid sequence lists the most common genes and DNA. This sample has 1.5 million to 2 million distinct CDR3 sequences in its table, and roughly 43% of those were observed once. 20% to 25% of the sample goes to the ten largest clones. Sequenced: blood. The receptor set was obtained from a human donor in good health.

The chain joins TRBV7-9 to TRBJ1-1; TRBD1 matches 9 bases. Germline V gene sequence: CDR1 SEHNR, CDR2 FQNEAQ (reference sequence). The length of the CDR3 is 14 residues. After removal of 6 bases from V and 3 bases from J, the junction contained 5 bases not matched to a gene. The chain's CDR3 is CASSVWDRDTEAFF. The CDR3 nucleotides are TGTGCCAGCAGTGTCTGGGACAGGGACACTGAAGCTTTCTTT.

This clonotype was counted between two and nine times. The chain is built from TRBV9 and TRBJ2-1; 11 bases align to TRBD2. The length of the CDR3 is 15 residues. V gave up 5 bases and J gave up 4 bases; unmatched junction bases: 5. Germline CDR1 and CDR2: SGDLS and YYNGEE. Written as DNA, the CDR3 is TGTGCCAGCAGTGTGACTAGCGGGGCATACAATGAGCAGTTCTTC. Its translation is CASSVTSGAYNEQFF. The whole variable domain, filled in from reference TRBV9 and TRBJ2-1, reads DSGVTQTPKHLITATGQRVTLRCSPRSGDLSVYWYQQSLDQGLQFLIQYYNGEERAKGNILERFSAQQFPDLHSELNLSSLELGDSALYFCASSVTSGAYNEQFFGPGTRLTVL.

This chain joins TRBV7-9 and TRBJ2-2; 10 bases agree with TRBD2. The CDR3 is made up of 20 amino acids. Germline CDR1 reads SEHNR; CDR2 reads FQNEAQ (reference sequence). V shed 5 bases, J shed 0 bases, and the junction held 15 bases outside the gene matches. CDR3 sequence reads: CASSDPGGSGGPANTGELFF. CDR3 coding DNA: TGTGCCAGCAGCGACCCTGGCGGTAGCGGGGGGCCCGCGAACACCGGGGAGCTGTTTTTT.

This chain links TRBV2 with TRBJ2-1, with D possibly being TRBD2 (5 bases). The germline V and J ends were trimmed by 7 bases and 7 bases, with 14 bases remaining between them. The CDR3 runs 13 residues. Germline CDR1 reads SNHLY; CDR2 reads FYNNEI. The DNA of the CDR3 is TGTGCCAGCAAATCCGGGGTAGGAAATGAGCAGTTCTTC. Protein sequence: CASKSGVGNEQFF.

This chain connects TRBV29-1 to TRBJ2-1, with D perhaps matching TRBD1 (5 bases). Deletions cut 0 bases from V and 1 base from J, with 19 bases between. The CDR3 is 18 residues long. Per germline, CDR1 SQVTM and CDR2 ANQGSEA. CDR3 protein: CSVEDRQPDRASYNEQFF. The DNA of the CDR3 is TGCAGCGTTGAAGATCGACAGCCCGACCGTGCGTCCTACAATGAGCAGTTCTTC.

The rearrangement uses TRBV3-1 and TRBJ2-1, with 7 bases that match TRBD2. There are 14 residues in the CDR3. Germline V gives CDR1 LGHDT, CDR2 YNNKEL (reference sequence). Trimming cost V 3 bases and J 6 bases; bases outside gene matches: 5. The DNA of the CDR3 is TGTGCCAGCAGCCATACCCGGGGGGTCAATGAGCAGTTCTTC. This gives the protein CASSHTRGVNEQFF.

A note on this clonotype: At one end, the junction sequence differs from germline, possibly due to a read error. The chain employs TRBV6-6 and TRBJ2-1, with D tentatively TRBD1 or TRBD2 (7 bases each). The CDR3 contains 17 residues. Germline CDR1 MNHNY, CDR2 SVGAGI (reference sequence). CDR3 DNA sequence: TGTGCCAGCAGCGCCCAAATCAGGGGGGGGATAGAAAATGGGCAGTTCTTC. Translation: CASSAQIRGGIENGQFF.

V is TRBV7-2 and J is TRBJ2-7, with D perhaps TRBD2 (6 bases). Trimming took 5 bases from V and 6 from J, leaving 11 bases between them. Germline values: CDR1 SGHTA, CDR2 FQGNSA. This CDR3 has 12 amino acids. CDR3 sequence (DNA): TGTGCCAGCAGCCGTAACGGGGGCGAGCAGTACTTC. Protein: CASSRNGGEQYF.

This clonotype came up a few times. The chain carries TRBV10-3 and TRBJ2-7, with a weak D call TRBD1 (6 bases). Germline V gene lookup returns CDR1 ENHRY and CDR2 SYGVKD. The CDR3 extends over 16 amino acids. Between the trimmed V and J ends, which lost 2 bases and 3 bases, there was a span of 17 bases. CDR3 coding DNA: TGTGCCATCAGTGAGCCGCAGGGGCGCAGAATCTACGAGCAGTACTTC. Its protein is CAISEPQGRRIYEQYF.

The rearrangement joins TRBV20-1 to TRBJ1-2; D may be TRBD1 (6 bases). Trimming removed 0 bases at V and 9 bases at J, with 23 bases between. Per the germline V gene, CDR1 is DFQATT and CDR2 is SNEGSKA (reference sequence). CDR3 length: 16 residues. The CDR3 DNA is TGCAGTGCTAGAGACCCGTCACAGGGTGGGGAGTGGAGCTACACCTTC. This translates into CSARDPSQGGEWSYTF.

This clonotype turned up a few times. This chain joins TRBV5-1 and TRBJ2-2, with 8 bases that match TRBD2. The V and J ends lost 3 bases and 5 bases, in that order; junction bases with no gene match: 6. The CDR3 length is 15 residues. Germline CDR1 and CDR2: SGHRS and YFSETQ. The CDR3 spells CASSSRSGGTGELFF. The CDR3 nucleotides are TGCGCCAGCAGCTCAAGAAGCGGGGGAACCGGGGAGCTGTTTTTT.

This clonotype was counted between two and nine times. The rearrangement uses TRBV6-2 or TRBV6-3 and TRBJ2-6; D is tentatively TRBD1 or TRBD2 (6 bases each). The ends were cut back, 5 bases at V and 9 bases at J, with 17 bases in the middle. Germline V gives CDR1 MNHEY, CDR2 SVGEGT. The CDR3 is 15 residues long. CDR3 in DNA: TGTGCCAGCAGTCCGCGGGACACGTACGACAACGTCCTGACTTTC. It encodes CASSPRDTYDNVLTF.

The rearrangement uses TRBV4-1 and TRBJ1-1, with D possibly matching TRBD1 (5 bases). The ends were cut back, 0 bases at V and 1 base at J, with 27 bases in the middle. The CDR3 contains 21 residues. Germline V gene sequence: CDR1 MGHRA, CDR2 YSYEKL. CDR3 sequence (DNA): TGCGCCAGCAGCCAAGATTGGACGTCCTTCGGGACCTCTGAGGGGAACACTGAAGCTTTCTTT. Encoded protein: CASSQDWTSFGTSEGNTEAFF.

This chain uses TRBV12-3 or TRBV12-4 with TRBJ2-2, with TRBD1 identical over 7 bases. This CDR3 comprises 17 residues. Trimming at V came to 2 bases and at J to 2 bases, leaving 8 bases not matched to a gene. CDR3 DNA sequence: TGTGCCAGCAGTTTACGGCCCGGGACAGCTAACACCGGGGAGCTGTTTTTT. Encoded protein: CASSLRPGTANTGELFF.

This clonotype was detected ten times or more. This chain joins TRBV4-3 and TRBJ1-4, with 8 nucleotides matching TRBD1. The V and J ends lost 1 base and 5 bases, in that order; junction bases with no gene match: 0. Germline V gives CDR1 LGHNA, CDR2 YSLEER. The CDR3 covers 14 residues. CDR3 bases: TGCGCCAGCAGCCAAGGACAGGGGAATGAAAAACTGTTTTTT. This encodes CASSQGQGNEKLFF.

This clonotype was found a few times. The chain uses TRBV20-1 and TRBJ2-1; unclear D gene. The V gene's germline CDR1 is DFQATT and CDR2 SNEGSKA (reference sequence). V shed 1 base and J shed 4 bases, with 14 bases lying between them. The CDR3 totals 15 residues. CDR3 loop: CSARAAGLQYNEQFF. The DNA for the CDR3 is TGCAGTGCTAGAGCTGCCGGCCTTCAATACAATGAGCAGTTCTTC.

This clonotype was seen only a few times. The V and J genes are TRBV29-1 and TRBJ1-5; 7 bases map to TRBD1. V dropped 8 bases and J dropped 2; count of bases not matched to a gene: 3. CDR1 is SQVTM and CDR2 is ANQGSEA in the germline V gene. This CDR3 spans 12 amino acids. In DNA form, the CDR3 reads TGCAGCATCGGGACAGGCAATCAGCCCCAGCATTTT. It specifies CSIGTGNQPQHF.

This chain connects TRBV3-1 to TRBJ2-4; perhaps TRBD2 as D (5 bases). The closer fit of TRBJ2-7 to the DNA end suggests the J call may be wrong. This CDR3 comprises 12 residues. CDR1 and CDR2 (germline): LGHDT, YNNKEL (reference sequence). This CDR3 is CASSQLASEQYF. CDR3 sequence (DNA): TGTGCCAGCAGCCAACTAGCATCCGAGCAGTACTTC.

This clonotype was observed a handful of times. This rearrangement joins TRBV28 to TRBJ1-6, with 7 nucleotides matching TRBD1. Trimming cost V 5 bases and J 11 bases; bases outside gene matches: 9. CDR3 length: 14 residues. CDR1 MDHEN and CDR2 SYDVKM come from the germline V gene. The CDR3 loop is CASSETGVRTPLHF. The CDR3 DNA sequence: TGTGCCAGCAGTGAAACAGGGGTCAGAACACCCCTCCACTTT.

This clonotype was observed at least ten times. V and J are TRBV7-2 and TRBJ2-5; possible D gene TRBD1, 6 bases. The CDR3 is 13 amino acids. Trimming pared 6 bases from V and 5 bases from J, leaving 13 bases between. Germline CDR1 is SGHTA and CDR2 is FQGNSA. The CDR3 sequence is CASRIQGHETQYF. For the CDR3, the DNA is TGTGCCAGCAGAATTCAGGGGCATGAGACCCAGTACTTC.

The CDR3 is CASSYGTGSAYEQYF. As DNA, the CDR3 is TGTGCCAGCAGCTACGGGACAGGGAGCGCCTACGAGCAGTACTTC. The chain uses TRBV7-2 and TRBJ2-7; 9 bases are shared with TRBD1. The germline V gene has CDR1 SGHTA and CDR2 FQGNSA. The ends lost 4 bases at V and 2 bases at J; junction bases unmatched: 6. There are 15 residues in the CDR3.

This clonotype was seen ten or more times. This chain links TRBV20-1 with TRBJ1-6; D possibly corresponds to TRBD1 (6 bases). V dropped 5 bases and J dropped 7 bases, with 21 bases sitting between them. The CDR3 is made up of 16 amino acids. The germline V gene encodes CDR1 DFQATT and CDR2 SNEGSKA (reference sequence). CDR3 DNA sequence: TGCAGTGCTTGGCAGGGGCCCCCCTATTGGAATTCACCCCTCCACTTT. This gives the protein CSAWQGPPYWNSPLHF.

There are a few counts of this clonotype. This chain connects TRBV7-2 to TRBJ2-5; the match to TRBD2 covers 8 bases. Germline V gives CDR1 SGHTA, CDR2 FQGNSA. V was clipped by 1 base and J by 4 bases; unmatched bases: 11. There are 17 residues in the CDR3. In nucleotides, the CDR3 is TGTGCCAGCAGCTTAGGGGCAGCGGGGGCCAGGTCAGAGACCCAGTACTTC. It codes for CASSLGAAGARSETQYF.